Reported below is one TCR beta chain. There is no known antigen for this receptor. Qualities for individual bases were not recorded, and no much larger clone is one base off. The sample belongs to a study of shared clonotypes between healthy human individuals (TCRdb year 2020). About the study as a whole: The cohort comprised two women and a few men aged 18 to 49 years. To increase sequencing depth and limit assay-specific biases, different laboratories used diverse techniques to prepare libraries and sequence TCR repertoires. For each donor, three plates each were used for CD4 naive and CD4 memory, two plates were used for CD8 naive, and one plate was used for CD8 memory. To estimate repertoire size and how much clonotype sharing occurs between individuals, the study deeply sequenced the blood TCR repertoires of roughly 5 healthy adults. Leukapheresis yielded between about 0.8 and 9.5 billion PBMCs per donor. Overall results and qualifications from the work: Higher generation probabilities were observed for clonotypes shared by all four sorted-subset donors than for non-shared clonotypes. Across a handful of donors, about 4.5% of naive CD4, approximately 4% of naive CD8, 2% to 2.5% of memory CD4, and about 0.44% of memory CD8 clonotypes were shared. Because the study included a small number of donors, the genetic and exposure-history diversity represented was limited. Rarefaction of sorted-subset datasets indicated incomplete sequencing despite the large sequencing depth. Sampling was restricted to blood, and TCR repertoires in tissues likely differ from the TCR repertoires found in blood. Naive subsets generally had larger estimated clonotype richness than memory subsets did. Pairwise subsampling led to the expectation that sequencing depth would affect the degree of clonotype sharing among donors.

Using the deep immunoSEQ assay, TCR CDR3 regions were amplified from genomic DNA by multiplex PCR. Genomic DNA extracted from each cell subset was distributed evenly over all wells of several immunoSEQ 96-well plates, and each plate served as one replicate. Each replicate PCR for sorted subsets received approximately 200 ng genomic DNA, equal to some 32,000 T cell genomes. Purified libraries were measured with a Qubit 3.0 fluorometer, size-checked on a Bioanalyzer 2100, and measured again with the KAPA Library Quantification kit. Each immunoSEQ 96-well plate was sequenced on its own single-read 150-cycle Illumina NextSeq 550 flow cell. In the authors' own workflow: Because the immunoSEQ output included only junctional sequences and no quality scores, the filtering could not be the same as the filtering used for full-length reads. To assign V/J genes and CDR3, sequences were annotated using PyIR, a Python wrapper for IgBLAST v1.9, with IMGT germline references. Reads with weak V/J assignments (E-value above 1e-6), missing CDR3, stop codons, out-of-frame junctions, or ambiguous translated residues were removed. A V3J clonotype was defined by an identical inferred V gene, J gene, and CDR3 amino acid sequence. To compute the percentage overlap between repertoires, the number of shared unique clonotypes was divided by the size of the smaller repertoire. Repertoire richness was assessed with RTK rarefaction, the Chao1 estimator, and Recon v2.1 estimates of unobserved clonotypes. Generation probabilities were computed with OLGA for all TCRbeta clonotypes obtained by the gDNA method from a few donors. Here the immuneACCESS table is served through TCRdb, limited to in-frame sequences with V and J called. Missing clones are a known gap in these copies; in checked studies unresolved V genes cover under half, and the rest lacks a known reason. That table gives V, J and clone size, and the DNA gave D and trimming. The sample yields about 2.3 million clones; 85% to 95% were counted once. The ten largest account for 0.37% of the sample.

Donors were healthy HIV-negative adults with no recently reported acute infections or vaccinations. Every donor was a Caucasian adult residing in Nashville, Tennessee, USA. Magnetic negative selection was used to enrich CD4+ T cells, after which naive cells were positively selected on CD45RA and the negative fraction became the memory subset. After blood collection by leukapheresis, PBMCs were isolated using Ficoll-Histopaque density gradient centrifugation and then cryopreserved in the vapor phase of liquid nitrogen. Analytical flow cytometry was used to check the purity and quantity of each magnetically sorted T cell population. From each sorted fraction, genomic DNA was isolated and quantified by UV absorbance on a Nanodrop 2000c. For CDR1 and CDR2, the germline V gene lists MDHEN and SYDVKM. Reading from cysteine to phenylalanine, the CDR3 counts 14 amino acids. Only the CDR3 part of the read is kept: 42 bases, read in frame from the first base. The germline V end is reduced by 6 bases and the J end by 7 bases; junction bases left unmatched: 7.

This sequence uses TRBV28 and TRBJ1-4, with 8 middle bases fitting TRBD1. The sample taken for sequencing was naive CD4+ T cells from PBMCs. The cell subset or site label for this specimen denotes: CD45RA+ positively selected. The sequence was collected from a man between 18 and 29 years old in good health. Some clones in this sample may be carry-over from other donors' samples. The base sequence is TGTGCCAGCAGCCTAGGGACAGGCGGTGAAAAACTGTTTTTT. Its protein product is CASSLGTGGEKLFF.